The source of this TCR beta chain is a study of control samples from healthy donors and cancer patients. The repertoire was sequenced with immunoSEQ multiplex PCR; TCRdb's copy has only in-frame clones and lacks some. This repertoire shows around 130,000 clones, approximately 90% found once; its top ten account for more than 2%. The sample taken for sequencing was blood. This TCR derives from a man younger than 30 in good health.

CDR3 in DNA: TGTGCCATCAGTGAGAGTCCCGCCGGAAAACTGTTTTTT. Protein product: CAISESPAGKLFF. The chain uses TRBV10-3 and TRBJ1-4; D unclear. This CDR3 region has 13 residues. The V gene's germline CDR1 is ENHRY and CDR2 SYGVKD. V was pared by 2 bases and J by 10 bases, with 11 bases between.